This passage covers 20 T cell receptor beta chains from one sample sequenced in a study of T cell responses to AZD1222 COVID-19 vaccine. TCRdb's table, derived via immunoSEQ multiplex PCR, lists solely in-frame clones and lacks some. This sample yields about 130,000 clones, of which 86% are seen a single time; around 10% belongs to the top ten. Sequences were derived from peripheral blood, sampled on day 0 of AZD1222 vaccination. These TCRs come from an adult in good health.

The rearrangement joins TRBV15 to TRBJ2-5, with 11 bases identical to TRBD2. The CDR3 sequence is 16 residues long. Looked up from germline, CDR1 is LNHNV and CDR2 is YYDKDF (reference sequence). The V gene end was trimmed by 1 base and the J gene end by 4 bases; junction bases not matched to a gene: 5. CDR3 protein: CATSRATSGDGETQYF. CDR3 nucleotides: TGTGCCACCAGCAGAGCGACTAGCGGGGATGGAGAGACCCAGTACTTC.

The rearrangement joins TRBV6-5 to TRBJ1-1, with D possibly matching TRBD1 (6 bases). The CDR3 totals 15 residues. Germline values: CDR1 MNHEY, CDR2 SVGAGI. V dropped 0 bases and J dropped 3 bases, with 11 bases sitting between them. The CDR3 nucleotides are TGTGCCAGCAGTTACTCAGGGGGTAGGGACACTGAAGCTTTCTTT. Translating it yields CASSYSGGRDTEAFF.

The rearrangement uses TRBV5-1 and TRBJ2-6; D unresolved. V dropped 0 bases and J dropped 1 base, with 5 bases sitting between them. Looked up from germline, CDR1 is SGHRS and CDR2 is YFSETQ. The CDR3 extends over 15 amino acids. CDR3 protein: CASSLVLSGANVLTF. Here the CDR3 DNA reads TGCGCCAGCAGCTTGGTTCTATCTGGGGCCAACGTCCTGACTTTC.

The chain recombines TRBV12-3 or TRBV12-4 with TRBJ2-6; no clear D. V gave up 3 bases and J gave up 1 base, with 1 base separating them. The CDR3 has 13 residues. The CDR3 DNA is TGTGCCAGCAGTTTTTCTGGGGCCAACGTCCTGACTTTC. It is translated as CASSFSGANVLTF.

CDR3: CASSYPVRGKPGGYTF. The CDR3 bases are TGTGCCAGCAGTTACCCGGTGAGGGGCAAGCCGGGAGGCTACACCTTC. The rearrangement joins TRBV6-6 to TRBJ1-2, with D possibly being TRBD1 (5 bases). With 2 bases removed from V and 8 bases from J, the gap between germline ends came to 21 bases. Germline loops: CDR1 MNHNY, CDR2 SVGAGI (reference sequence). This CDR3 comprises 16 residues.

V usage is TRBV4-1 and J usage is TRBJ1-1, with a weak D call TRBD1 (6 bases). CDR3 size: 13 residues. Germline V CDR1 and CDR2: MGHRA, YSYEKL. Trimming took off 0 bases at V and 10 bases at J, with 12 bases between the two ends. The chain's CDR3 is CASSQERNRVAFF. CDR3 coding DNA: TGCGCCAGCAGCCAAGAGAGAAACAGGGTAGCTTTCTTT.

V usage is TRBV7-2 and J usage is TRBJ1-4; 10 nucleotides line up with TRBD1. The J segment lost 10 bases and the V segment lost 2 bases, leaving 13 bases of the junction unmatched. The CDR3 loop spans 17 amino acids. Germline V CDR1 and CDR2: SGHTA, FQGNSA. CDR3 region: CASSLRVPGQGIVKLFF. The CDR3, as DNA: TGTGCCAGCAGCTTAAGGGTACCGGGACAGGGGATAGTAAAACTGTTTTTT.

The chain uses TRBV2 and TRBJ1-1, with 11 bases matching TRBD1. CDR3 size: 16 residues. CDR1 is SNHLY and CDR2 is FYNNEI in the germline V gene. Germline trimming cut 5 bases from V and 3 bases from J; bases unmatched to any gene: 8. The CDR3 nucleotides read TGTGCCAGCAGTATCACCCGGGACAGGGGGGACACTGAAGCTTTCTTT. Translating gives CASSITRDRGDTEAFF.

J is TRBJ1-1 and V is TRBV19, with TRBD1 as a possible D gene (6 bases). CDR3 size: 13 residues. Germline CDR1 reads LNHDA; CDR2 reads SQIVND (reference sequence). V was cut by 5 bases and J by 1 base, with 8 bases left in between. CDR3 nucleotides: TGTGCCAGTAGTGTACAGGGGAACACTGAAGCTTTCTTT. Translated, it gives CASSVQGNTEAFF.

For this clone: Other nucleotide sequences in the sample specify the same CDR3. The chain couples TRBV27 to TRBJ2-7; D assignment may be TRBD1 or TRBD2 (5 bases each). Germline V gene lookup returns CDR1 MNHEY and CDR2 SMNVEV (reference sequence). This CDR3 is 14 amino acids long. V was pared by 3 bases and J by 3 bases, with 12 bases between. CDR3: CASSLRGDGYEQYF. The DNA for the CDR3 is TGTGCCAGCAGTTTGAGGGGAGACGGCTACGAGCAGTACTTC.

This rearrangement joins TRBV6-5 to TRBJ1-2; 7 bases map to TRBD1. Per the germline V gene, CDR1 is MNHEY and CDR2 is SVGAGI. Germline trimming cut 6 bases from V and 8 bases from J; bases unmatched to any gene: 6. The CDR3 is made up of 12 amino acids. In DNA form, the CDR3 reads TGTGCCAGCAGAATGGGACAGAACGGCTACACCTTC. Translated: CASRMGQNGYTF.

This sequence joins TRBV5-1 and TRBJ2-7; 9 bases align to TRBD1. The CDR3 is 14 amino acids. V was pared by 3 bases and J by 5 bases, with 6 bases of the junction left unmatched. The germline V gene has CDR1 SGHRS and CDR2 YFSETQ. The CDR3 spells CASSWGQGHDEQYF. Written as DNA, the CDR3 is TGCGCCAGCAGCTGGGGACAGGGACATGACGAGCAGTACTTC.

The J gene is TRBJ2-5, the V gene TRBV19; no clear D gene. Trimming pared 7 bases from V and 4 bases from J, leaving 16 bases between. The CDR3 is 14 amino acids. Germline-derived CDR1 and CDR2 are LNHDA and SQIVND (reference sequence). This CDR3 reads CASNDPAVRETQYF. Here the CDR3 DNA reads TGTGCCAGTAATGACCCAGCCGTGAGAGAGACCCAGTACTTC.

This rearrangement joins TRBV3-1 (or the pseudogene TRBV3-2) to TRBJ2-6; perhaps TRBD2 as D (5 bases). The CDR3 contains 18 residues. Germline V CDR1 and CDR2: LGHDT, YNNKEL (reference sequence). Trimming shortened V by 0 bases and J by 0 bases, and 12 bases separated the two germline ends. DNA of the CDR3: TGTGCCAGCAGCCAAGATCCACCGACTATCTCTGGGGCCAACGTCCTGACTTTC. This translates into CASSQDPPTISGANVLTF.

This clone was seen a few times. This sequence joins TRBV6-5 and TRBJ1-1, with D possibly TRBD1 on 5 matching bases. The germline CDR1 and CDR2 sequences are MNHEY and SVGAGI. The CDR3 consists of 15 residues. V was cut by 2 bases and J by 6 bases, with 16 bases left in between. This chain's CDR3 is CASSYGREVSPEAFF. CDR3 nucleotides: TGTGCCAGCAGTTACGGCAGGGAGGTTAGTCCTGAAGCTTTCTTT.

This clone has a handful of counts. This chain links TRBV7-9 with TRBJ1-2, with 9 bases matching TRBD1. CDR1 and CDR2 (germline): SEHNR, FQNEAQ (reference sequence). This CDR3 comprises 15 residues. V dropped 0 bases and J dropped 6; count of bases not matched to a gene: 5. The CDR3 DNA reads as TGTGCCAGCAGCTTAGCCTACAGGGGGCGTAATGGCTACACCTTC. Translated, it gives CASSLAYRGRNGYTF.

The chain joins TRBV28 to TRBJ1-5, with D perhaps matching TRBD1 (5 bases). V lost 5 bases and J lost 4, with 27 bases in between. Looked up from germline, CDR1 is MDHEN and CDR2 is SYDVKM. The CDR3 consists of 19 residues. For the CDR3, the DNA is TGTGCCAGCAGTCCCCTTTTTGGACACAGTTCCCCCCGAAATCAGCCCCAGCATTTT. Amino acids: CASSPLFGHSSPRNQPQHF.

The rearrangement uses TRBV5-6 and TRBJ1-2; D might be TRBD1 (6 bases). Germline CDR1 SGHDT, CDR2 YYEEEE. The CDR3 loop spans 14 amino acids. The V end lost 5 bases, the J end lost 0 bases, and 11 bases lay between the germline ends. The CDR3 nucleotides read TGTGCCAGCAGTCAGGGGACCTCTAACTATGGCTACACCTTC. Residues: CASSQGTSNYGYTF. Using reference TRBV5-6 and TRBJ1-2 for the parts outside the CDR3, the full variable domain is DAGVTQSPTHLIKTRGQQVTLRCSPKSGHDTVSWYQQALGQGPQFIFQYYEEEERQRGNFPDRFSGHQFPNYSSELNVNALLLGDSALYLCASSQGTSNYGYTFGSGTRLTVV.

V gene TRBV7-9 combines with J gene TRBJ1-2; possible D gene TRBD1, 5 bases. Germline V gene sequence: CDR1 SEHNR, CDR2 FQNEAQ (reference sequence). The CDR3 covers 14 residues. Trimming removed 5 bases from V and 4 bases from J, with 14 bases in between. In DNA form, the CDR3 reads TGTGCCAGCAGCCAAGCAGGGAACCTCTATGGCTACACCTTC. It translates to CASSQAGNLYGYTF.

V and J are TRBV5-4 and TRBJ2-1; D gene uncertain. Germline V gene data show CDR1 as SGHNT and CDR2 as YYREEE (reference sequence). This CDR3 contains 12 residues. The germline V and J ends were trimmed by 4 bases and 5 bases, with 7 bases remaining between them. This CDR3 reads CASSDRDNEQFF. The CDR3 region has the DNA TGTGCCAGCAGCGACCGAGACAATGAGCAGTTCTTC.